This T cell receptor (beta chain) originates from a study of identical twins. Points from the study as a whole: The study reached conclusions through statistical analysis that was cross-sectional, not following the same donors. Excess low generation probability was seen in twin-shared out-of-frame alpha sequences.

The CDR3 sequence is 16 residues long. Trimming removed 8 bases from V and 4 bases from J; junction bases left unmatched: 14. This clonotype was recorded a few times. Its antigen remains unknown. MiXCR was run by TCRdb on the 5' RACE reads, yielding one entry per CDR3 protein. The sample includes roughly 500,000 distinct CDR3 sequences, under 25% of them seen just once. This sample also appeared in a second study, on T cells expressing NK-cell markers. That study reports: Repertoires of TCR beta were obtained from T cells sorted as CD3+CD56+NKG2C+, CD3+CD56+NKG2C- and CD3+CD56-NKG2C+. The study sequenced eight donors, seven HCMV-seropositive and one seronegative.

This TCR came from a young woman in good health. The chain recombines TRBV12-3 or TRBV12-4 with TRBJ1-3; 7 bases match TRBD1. Sequences were obtained from CD4+ T cells sorted from blood. Here the CDR3 DNA reads TGTGCCAGCGGACTATTGACCGGGACAGAAGGAAACACCATATATTTT. This gives the protein CASGLLTGTEGNTIYF.